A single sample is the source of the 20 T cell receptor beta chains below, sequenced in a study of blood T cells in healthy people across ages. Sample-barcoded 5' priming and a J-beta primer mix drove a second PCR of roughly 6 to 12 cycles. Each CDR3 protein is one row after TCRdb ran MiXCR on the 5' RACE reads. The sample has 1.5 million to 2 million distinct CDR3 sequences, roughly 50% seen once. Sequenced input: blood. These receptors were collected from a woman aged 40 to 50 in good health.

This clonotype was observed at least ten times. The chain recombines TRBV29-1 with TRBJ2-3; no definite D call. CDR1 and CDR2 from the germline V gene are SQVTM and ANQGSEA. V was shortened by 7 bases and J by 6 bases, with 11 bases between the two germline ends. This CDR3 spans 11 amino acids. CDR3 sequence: CSALVGDTQYF. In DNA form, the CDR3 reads TGCAGCGCCCTCGTCGGGGATACGCAGTATTTT.

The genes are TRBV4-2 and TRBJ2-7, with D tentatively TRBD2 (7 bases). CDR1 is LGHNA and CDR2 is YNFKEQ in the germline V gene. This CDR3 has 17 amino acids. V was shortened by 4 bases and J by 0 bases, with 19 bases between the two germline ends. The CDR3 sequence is CASSPRLQGGASYEQYF. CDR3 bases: TGTGCCAGCAGCCCCCGCTTACAAGGGGGGGCCTCCTACGAGCAGTACTTC.

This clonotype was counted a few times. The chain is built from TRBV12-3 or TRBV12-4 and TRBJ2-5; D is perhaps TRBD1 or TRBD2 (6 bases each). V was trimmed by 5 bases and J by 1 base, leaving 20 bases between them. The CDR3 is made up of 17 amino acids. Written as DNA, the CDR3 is TGTGCCAGCAGTCAGGTCCGGGGGCATAAACTCCAAGAGACCCAGTACTTC. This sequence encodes CASSQVRGHKLQETQYF.

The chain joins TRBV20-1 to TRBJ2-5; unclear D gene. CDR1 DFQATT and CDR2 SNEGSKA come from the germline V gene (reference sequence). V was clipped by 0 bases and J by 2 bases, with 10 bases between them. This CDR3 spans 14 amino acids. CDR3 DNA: TGCAGTGCTAGAGATCTAACTGGACAAGAGACCCAGTACTTC. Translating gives CSARDLTGQETQYF.

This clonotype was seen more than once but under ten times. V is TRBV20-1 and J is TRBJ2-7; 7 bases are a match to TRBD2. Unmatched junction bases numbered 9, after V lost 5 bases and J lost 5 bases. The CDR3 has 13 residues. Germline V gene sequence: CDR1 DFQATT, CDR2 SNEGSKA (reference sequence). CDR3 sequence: CSAAQTRGDEQYF. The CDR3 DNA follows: TGCAGTGCTGCTCAAACCCGGGGGGACGAGCAGTACTTC.

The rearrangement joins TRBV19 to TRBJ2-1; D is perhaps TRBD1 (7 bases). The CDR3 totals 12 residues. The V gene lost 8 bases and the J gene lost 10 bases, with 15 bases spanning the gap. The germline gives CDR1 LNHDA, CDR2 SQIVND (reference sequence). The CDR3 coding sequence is TGTGCCAGTGATTATCCAGGGGGGGAGCAGTTCTTC. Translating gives CASDYPGGEQFF.

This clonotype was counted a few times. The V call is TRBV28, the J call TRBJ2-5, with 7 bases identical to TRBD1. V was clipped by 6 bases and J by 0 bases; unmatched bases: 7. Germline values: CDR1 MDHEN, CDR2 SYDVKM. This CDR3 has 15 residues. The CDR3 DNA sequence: TGTGCCAGCAGGACGATACAGGGGTACCAAGAGACCCAGTACTTC. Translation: CASRTIQGYQETQYF.

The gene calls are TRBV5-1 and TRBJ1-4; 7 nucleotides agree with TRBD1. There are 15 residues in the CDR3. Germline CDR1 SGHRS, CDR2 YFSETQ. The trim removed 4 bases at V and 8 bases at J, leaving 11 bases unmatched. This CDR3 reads CASSPIRGTEEKLFF. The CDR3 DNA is TGCGCCAGCAGCCCCATCAGGGGGACGGAAGAAAAACTGTTTTTT.

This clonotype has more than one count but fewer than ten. Here the CDR3 DNA reads TGCAGTGCTAGACTAGCGGGGGGCGGTGAGCAGTTCTTC. Protein: CSARLAGGGEQFF. The V call is TRBV20-1, the J call TRBJ2-1, with 11 bases fitting TRBD2. After removal of 2 bases from V and 9 bases from J, the junction contained 3 bases not matched to a gene. The CDR3 length is 13 residues. Germline V CDR1 and CDR2: DFQATT, SNEGSKA (reference sequence).

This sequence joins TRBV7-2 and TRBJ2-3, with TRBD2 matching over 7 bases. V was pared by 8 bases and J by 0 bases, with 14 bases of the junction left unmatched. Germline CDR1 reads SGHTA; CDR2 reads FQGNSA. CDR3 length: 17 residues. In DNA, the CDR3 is TGTGCCAGCCGCCAGCGGGGTGACACCTCTAGCACAGATACGCAGTATTTT. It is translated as CASRQRGDTSSTDTQYF. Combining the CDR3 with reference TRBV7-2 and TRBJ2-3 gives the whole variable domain GAGVSQSPSNKVTEKGKDVELRCDPISGHTALYWYRQSLGQGLEFLIYFQGNSAPDKSGLPSDRFSAERTGGSVSTLTIQRTQQEDSAVYLCASRQRGDTSSTDTQYFGPGTRLTVL.

The CDR3 bases are TGTGCCATCAGCGGGACAGGGGCAGATAGCACAGATACGCAGTATTTT. It translates to CAISGTGADSTDTQYF. This chain joins TRBV10-3 and TRBJ2-3; 10 bases are shared with TRBD1. With V trimmed by 6 bases and J by 0 bases, 6 bases remained unmatched. Germline CDR1 and CDR2: ENHRY and SYGVKD. CDR3 length equals 16 residues.

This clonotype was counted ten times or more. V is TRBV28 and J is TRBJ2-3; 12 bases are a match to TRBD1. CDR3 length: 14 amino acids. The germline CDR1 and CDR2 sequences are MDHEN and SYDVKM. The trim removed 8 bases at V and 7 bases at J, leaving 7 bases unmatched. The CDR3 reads CASDPGTGGYTQYF. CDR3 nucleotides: TGTGCCAGCGATCCCGGGACAGGGGGCTATACGCAGTATTTT.

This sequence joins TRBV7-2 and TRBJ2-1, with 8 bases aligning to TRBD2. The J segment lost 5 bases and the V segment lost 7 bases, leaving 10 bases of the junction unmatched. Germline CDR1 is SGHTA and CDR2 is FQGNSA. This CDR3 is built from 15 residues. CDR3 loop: CASITGGAEDNEQFF. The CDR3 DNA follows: TGTGCCAGCATAACCGGGGGGGCTGAGGACAATGAGCAGTTCTTC.

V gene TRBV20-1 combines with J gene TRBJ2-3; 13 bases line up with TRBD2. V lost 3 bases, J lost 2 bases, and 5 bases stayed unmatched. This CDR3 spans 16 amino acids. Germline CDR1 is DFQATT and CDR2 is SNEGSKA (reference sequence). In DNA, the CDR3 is TGCAGTGCTAGCCCGGGACTAGCGGGGTTCACAGATACGCAGTATTTT. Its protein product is CSASPGLAGFTDTQYF.

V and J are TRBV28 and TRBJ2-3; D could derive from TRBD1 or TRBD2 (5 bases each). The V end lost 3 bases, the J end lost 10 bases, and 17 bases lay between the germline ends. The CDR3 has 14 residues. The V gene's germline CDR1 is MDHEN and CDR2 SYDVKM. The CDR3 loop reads CASSFPPGAGSQYF. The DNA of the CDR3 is TGTGCCAGCAGTTTCCCGCCCGGGGCAGGTTCGCAGTATTTT.

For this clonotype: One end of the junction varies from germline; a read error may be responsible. CDR3 residues: CASSSLAGANTGGLFF. CDR3 bases: TGCGCCAGCAGCTCCTTAGCGGGGGCGAACACCGGGGGGCTGTTTTTT. The rearrangement joins TRBV5-1 to TRBJ2-2; 9 bases line up with TRBD2. The CDR3 loop spans 16 amino acids. Germline loops: CDR1 SGHRS, CDR2 YFSETQ. Complete variable domain (other parts from reference TRBV5-1 and TRBJ2-2): KAGVTQTPRYLIKTRGQQVTLSCSPISGHRSVSWYQQTPGQGLQFLFEYFSETQRNKGNFPGRFSGRQFSNSRSEMNVSTLELGDSALYLCASSSLAGANTGGLFFGEGSRLTVL.

The CDR3 region has the DNA TGTGCCAGCAATCCACCGGAGGGGCACACAGATACGCAGTATTTT. This gives the protein CASNPPEGHTDTQYF. The chain is built from TRBV6-6 and TRBJ2-3; tentatively, D is TRBD2 (6 bases). Trimming took 7 bases from V and 2 from J, leaving 16 bases between them. The CDR3 is 15 residues long. The germline gives CDR1 MNHNY, CDR2 SVGAGI (reference sequence).

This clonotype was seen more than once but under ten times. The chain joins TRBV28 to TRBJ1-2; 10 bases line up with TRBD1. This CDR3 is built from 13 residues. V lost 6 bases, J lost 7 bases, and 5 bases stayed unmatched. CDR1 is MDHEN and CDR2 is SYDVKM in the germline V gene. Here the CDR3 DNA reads TGTGCCAGCAGCGTCGACAGGGGGCGTGGCTACACCTTC. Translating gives CASSVDRGRGYTF.

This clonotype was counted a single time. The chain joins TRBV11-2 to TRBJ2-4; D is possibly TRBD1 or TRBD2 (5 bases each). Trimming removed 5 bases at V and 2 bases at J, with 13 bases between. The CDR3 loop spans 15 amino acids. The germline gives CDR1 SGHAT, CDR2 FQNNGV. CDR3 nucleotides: TGTGCCAGCAGCCCAGGGACGTATTCCAAAAACATTCAGTACTTC. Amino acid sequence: CASSPGTYSKNIQYF.

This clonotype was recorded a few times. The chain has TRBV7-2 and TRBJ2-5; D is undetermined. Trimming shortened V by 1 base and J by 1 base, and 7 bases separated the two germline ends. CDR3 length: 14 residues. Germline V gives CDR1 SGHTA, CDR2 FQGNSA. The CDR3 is CASSLEPVQETQYF. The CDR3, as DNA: TGTGCCAGCAGCTTAGAGCCAGTCCAAGAGACCCAGTACTTC.